Listed below are T cell receptor beta chains from one sample, sequenced in a study of blood T cell repertoires in COVID-19. The method was immunoSEQ multiplex PCR; TCRdb's version includes in-frame clones alone and lacks a portion of them. The data hold some 200,000 clones, with roughly 80% observed a single time. Sequencing used peripheral blood. These receptors all come from an elderly woman with active or convalescent COVID-19. Both conserved end residues are trimmed from each CDR3. Clone size is stated in some rows and not others, as once, few, many or a class when expanded.

J gene: TRBJ2-6
V gene: TRBV30
clone size: once
CDR3 protein: AWRFPPGANVLT

J gene: TRBJ2-5
V gene: TRBV24-1
clone size: .
CDR3 protein: ATSDASGSGETQY

J gene: TRBJ2-5
V gene: TRBV11-3
clone size: .
CDR3 protein: ASSLEFQQETQY

J gene: TRBJ1-2
V gene: TRBV19
clone size: once
CDR3 protein: ASIPRVAQGYGYT

J gene: TRBJ1-1
V gene: TRBV11-2
clone size: .
CDR3 protein: ASSLRGGAATEAF

J gene: TRBJ1-6
V gene: TRBV19
clone size: .
CDR3 protein: ASSPGTGWDSPLH

J gene: TRBJ2-2
V gene: TRBV5-1
clone size: .
CDR3 protein: ASSIQGQGNTGELF

J gene: TRBJ1-5
V gene: TRBV18
clone size: .
CDR3 protein: ASSIDQANSNQPQH

J gene: TRBJ2-3
V gene: TRBV9
clone size: .
CDR3 protein: ASSFRTSGSTDTQY

J gene: TRBJ2-3
V gene: TRBV5-4
clone size: .
CDR3 protein: ASSPLTSSTDTQY

J gene: TRBJ2-5
V gene: TRBV7-8
clone size: .
CDR3 protein: ASSSRLDQETQY

J gene: TRBJ1-1
V gene: TRBV2
clone size: .
CDR3 protein: ASSEARPRGEAF

J gene: TRBJ1-2
V gene: TRBV5-1
clone size: .
CDR3 protein: ASSLEPEYGYT

J gene: TRBJ1-1
V gene: TRBV7-2
clone size: .
CDR3 protein: ASSETSGVTEAF

J gene: TRBJ1-1
V gene: TRBV11-3
clone size: .
CDR3 protein: ASSLAGEAF

J gene: TRBJ2-5
V gene: TRBV14
clone size: .
CDR3 protein: ASSQRTIQETQY

J gene: TRBJ2-7
V gene: TRBV12-3/TRBV12-4
clone size: .
CDR3 protein: ASSSQGQKEY

J gene: TRBJ2-1
V gene: TRBV7-9
clone size: .
CDR3 protein: ASSRDRPNEQF

J gene: TRBJ2-5
V gene: TRBV2
clone size: few
CDR3 protein: ASSPPSGTQY

J gene: TRBJ2-2
V gene: TRBV2
clone size: .
CDR3 protein: ASSDASGGAATGELF

J gene: TRBJ2-7
V gene: TRBV29-1
clone size: few
CDR3 protein: SVEDLSGRDYEQY

J gene: TRBJ2-4
V gene: TRBV6-5
clone size: once
CDR3 protein: ATRQGPAKNIQY

J gene: TRBJ1-2
V gene: TRBV7-2
clone size: .
CDR3 protein: ASSQRDRERGYT

J gene: TRBJ2-3
V gene: TRBV4-1
clone size: .
CDR3 protein: ASSRQGLADSTDTQY

J gene: TRBJ2-5
V gene: TRBV5-6
clone size: .
CDR3 protein: ASSRWGGDYQETQY

J gene: TRBJ2-7
V gene: TRBV11-3
clone size: .
CDR3 protein: ASSPGQGQYEQY

J gene: TRBJ1-5
V gene: TRBV15
clone size: .
CDR3 protein: ATSRGPLRRGNQPQH

J gene: TRBJ2-2
V gene: TRBV23-1
clone size: once
CDR3 protein: ASSPVGDSGSPNTGELF

J gene: TRBJ1-2
V gene: TRBV30
clone size: .
CDR3 protein: ARQTVLGYGYT

J gene: TRBJ2-2
V gene: TRBV12-3/TRBV12-4
clone size: .
CDR3 protein: ASSFGGIGELF

J gene: TRBJ2-3
V gene: TRBV7-2
clone size: .
CDR3 protein: ASSLGLAGRDTQY

J gene: TRBJ1-6
V gene: TRBV24-1
clone size: .
CDR3 protein: ATSDGPSPLH

J gene: TRBJ2-3
V gene: TRBV9
clone size: .
CDR3 protein: ASAPVGGLIDTQY

J gene: TRBJ1-2
V gene: TRBV24-1
clone size: .
CDR3 protein: ATSDTRTGEVYGYT

J gene: TRBJ2-7
V gene: TRBV3-1/TRBV3-2
clone size: .
CDR3 protein: ASSQPEQGSYEQY

J gene: TRBJ2-7
V gene: TRBV28
clone size: once
CDR3 protein: ASSPAPGGNSYEQY

J gene: TRBJ1-1
V gene: TRBV28
clone size: few
CDR3 protein: ASSIAAGGSTEAF

J gene: TRBJ1-1
V gene: TRBV11-2
clone size: .
CDR3 protein: ASIRQGAGTEAF

J gene: TRBJ1-2
V gene: TRBV12-3/TRBV12-4
clone size: .
CDR3 protein: ASSRDSYYGYT

J gene: TRBJ1-2
V gene: TRBV5-6
clone size: .
CDR3 protein: ASSWDRGRPTFYGYT

J gene: TRBJ2-7
V gene: TRBV19
clone size: .
CDR3 protein: ASSPHGQSYEQY

J gene: TRBJ1-1
V gene: TRBV2
clone size: .
CDR3 protein: ASSEALGRGGGTEAF

J gene: TRBJ2-5
V gene: TRBV2
clone size: .
CDR3 protein: ASSEAIVGAQY

J gene: TRBJ2-7
V gene: TRBV5-1
clone size: .
CDR3 protein: ASSSVIPGKEQY